This TCR beta chain was found in a study of cytomegalovirus exposure and HLA in healthy donors. Study outcomes and limitations: Subsequent analysis revealed that first-cohort TCR clusters tended to co-occur in the 120 or so validation repertoires.

As to this clone: No antigen is known for it.

Sequencing was performed with immunoSEQ multiplex PCR; in TCRdb, only in-frame clones are kept and a portion is missing. The sample carries about 75,000 clones, about 85% recorded once. The sample comprised PBMCs. The receptor was derived from a man aged 25 to 40 in good health and CMV-seronegative.

CDR3 protein: CASKYYVTGGAEAFF. In DNA, the CDR3 is TGTGCCAGCAAATATTATGTGACCGGAGGGGCGGAGGCTTTCTTT. This sequence joins TRBV7-2 and TRBJ1-1; tentative D call: TRBD1 (5 bases). Trimming took 7 bases from V and 11 from J, leaving 26 bases between them. The CDR3 loop spans 15 amino acids. The germline gives CDR1 SGHTA, CDR2 FQGNSA. The full variable domain, rest sourced from reference TRBV7-2 and TRBJ1-1, is GAGVSQSPSNKVTEKGKDVELRCDPISGHTALYWYRQSLGQGLEFLIYFQGNSAPDKSGLPSDRFSAERTGGSVSTLTIQRTQQEDSAVYLCASKYYVTGGAEAFFGQGTRLTVV.